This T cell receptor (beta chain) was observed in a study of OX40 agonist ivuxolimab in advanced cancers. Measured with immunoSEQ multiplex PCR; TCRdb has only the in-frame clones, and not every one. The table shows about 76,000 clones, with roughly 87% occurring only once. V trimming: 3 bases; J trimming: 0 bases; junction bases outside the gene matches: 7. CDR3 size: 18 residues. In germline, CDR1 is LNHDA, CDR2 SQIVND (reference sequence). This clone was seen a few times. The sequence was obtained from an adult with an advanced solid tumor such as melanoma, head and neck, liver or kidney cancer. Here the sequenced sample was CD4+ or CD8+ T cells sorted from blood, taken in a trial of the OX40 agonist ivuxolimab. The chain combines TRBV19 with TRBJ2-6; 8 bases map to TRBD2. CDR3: CASSMAGRALSGANVLTF. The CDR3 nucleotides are TGTGCCAGTAGTATGGCCGGGAGGGCCCTCTCTGGGGCCAACGTCCTGACTTTC. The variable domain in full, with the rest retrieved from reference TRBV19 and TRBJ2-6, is DGGITQSPKYLFRKEGQNVTLSCEQNLNHDAMYWYRQDPGQGLRLIYYSQIVNDFQKGDIAEGYSVSREKKESFPLTVTSAQKNPTAFYLCASSMAGRALSGANVLTFGAGSRLTVL.